The source of this TCR beta chain is a study of blood T cell repertoires in COVID-19. Study background: Both acute and convalescent COVID-19 samples were obtained from the United States, Italy and Spain.

Trimming removed 3 bases from V and 4 bases from J, with 14 bases in between. Germline CDR1 is WNHNN and CDR2 is SYGVQD (reference sequence). The CDR3 sequence is 15 residues long. TCRdb's copy holds only in-frame clones and misses some; the assay was immunoSEQ multiplex PCR. The sample has approximately 230,000 clones, 75% to 95% seen once. Membership in each cohort depended on participant-reported clinical history. Two negative PCRs, clearance, or symptom resolution characterized the recovered Cohort 3 donors. The sample was PBMCs or T cells enriched from blood (not recorded which). This chain joins TRBV10-1 and TRBJ2-3; D is undetermined. The sequence was obtained from a woman younger than 35 who had recovered from COVID-19. CDR3 residues: CASSDHRSEADTQYF. The CDR3 DNA reads TGCGCCAGCAGTGACCATCGAAGTGAGGCAGATACGCAGTATTTT.